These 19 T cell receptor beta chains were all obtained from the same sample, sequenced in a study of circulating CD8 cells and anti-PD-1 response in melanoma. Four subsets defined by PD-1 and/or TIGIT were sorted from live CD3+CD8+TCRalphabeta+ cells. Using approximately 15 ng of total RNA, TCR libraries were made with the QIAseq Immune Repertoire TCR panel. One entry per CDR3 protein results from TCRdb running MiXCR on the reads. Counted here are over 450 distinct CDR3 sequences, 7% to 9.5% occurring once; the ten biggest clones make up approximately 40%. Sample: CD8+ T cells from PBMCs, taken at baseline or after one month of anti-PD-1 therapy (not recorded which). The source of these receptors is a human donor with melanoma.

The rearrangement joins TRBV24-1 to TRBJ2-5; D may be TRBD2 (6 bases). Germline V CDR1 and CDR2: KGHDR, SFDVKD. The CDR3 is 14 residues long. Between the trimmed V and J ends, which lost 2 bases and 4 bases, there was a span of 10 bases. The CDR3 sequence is CATSDWTEGETQYF. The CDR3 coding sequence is TGTGCCACCAGTGATTGGACGGAGGGAGAGACCCAGTACTTC.

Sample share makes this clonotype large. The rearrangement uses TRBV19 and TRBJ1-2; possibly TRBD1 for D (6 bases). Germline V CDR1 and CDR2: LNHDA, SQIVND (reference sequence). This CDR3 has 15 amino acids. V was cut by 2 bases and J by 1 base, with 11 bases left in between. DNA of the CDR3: TGTGCCAGTAGTATAAAGGACAGATTTAACTATGGCTACACCTTC. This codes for CASSIKDRFNYGYTF.

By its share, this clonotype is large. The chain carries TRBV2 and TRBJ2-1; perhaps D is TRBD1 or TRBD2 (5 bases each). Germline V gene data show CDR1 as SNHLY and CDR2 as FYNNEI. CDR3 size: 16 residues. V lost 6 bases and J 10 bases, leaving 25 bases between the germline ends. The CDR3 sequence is CASRGWGTEVLSEQFF. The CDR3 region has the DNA TGTGCCAGCAGGGGGTGGGGGACGGAGGTTTTAAGCGAGCAGTTCTTC.

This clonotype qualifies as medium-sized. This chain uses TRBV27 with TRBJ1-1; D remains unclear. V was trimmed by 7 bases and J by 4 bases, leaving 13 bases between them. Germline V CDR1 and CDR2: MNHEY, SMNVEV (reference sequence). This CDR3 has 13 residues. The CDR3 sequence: CASIQAGGTEAFF. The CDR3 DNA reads TGTGCCAGCATTCAGGCCGGCGGCACTGAAGCTTTCTTT.

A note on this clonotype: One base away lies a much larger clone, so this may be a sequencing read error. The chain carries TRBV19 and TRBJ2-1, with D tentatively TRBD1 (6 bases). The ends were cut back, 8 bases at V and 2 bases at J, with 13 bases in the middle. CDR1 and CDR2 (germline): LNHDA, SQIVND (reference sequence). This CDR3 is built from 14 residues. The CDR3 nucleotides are TGTGCCAGTTGTACCGGACAGACCTACAATGAGCAGTTCTTC. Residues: CASCTGQTYNEQFF.

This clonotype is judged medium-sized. The CDR3 sequence is CSAREDGNEQFF. The CDR3 DNA reads TGCAGTGCTAGAGAAGACGGCAATGAGCAGTTCTTC. The chain recombines TRBV20-1 with TRBJ2-1; no definite D call. There are 12 residues in the CDR3. Trimming took off 0 bases at V and 6 bases at J, with 6 bases between the two ends. Germline loops: CDR1 DFQATT, CDR2 SNEGSKA (reference sequence).

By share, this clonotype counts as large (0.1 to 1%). CDR3 protein: CASSISPSGGNTGELFF. The CDR3 nucleotides read TGTGCCAGTAGTATCTCGCCGAGCGGGGGGAACACCGGGGAGCTGTTTTTT. The genes are TRBV19 and TRBJ2-2; 8 bases are shared with TRBD2. From germline, CDR1 is LNHDA and CDR2 SQIVND (reference sequence). Trimming removed 3 bases from V and 1 base from J; junction bases left unmatched: 7. The CDR3 has 17 amino acids. Complete variable domain (other parts from reference TRBV19 and TRBJ2-2): DGGITQSPKYLFRKEGQNVTLSCEQNLNHDAMYWYRQDPGQGLRLIYYSQIVNDFQKGDIAEGYSVSREKKESFPLTVTSAQKNPTAFYLCASSISPSGGNTGELFFGEGSRLTVL.

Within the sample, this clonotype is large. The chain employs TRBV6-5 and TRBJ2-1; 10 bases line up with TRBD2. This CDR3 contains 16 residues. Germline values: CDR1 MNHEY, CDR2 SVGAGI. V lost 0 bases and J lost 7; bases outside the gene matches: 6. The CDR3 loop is CASSYSSGGAGNEQFF. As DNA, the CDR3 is TGTGCCAGCAGTTACTCGAGCGGGGGGGCCGGGAATGAGCAGTTCTTC.

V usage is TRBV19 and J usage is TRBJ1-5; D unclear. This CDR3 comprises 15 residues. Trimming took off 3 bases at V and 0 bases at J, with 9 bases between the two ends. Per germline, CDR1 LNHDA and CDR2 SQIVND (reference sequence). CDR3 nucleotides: TGTGCCAGTAGTATCGTACATTATAGCAATCAGCCCCAGCATTTT. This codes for CASSIVHYSNQPQHF.

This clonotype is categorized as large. The CDR3 here is CASEQGIGELFF. CDR3 bases: TGTGCCAGCGAACAGGGTATCGGGGAGCTGTTTTTT. This sequence joins TRBV25-1 and TRBJ2-2, with a weak D call TRBD1 (6 bases). The germline V gene has CDR1 MGHDK and CDR2 SYGVNS. This CDR3 contains 12 residues. Between the trimmed V and J ends, which lost 8 bases and 7 bases, there was a span of 11 bases. The full variable domain, completed using reference TRBV25-1 and TRBJ2-2, is EADIYQTPRYLVIGTGKKITLECSQTMGHDKMYWYQQDPGMELHLIHYSYGVNSTEKGDLSSESTVSRIRTEHFPLTLESARPSHTSQYLCASEQGIGELFFGEGSRLTVL.

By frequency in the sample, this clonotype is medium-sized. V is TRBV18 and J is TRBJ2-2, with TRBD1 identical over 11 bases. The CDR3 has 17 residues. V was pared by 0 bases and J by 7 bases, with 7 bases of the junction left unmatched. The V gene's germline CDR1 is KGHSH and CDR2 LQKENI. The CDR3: CASSPPGQGARFGELFF. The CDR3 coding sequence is TGTGCCAGCTCACCACCAGGACAGGGGGCGCGATTCGGGGAGCTGTTTTTT.

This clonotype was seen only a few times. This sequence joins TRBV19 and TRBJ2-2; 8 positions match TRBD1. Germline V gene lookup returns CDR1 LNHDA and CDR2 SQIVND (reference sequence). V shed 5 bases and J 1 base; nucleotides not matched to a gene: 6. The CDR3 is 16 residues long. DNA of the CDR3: TGTGCCAGTAGTCCTTGGACAGGGAGGAACACCGGGGAGCTGTTTTTT. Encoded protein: CASSPWTGRNTGELFF.

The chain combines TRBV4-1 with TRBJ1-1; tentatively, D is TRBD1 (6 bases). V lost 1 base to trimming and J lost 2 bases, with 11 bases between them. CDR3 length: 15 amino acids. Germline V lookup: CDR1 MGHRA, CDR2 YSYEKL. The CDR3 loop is CASSQVLGGNTEAFF. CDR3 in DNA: TGCGCCAGCAGCCAAGTCTTGGGGGGCAACACTGAAGCTTTCTTT.

CDR3 residues: CASSFFNSIKPPEQYF. The DNA of the CDR3 is TGTGCCAGCAGCTTTTTTAACTCGATAAAACCCCCCGAGCAGTACTTC. V is TRBV7-8 and J is TRBJ2-7; D is uncertain. CDR3 length: 16 amino acids. The V end lost 3 bases, the J end lost 6 bases, and 21 bases lay between the germline ends. The germline V gene has CDR1 SGHVS and CDR2 FQNEAQ.

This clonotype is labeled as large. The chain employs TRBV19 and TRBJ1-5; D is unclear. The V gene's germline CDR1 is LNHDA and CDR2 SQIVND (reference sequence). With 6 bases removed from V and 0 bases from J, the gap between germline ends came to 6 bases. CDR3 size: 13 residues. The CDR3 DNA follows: TGTGCCAGTAGCCTTAATAGCAATCAGCCCCAGCATTTT. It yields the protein CASSLNSNQPQHF.

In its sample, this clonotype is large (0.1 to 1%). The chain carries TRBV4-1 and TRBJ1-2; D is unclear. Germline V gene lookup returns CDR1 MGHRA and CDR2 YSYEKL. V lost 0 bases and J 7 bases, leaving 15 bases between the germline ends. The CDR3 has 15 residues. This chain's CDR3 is CASSQDRSEYAGYTF. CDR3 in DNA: TGCGCCAGCAGCCAAGATCGGTCGGAATACGCTGGCTACACCTTC.

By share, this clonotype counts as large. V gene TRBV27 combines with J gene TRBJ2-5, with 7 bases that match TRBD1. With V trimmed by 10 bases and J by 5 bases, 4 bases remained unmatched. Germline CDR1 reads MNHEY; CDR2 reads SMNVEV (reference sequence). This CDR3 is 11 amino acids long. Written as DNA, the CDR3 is TGTGCCACCAGACAGGGCGAGACCCAGTACTTC. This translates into CATRQGETQYF.

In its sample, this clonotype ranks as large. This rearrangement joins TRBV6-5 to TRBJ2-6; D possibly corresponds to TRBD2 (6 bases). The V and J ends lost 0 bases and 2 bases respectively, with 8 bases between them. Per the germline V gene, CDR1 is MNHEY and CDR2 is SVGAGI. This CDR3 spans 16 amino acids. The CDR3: CASSYSGTPGANVLTF. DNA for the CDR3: TGTGCCAGCAGTTACTCGGGGACTCCTGGGGCCAACGTCCTGACTTTC.

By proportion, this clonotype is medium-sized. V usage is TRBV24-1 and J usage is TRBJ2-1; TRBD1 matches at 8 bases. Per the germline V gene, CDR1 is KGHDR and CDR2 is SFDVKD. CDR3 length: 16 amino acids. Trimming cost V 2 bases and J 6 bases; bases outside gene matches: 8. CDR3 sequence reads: CATSDSGTGEINEQFF. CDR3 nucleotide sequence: TGTGCCACCAGTGATTCCGGGACAGGAGAAATCAATGAGCAGTTCTTC.